Reported below is one TCR beta chain. What it recognizes is unknown. Primers included in the PCR were 60 Vbeta and 13 Jbeta primers. Sequencing was performed with immunoSEQ multiplex PCR; in TCRdb, only in-frame clones are kept and a portion is missing. In the table there are under 200,000 clones, 77% of which are singletons. The V and J ends lost 2 bases and 8 bases respectively, with 14 bases between them. The germline CDR1 and CDR2 sequences are SGHDT and YYEEEE. The CDR3 spans 15 residues. This record belongs to a study of cytomegalovirus exposure and HLA in healthy donors. Study results and limitations: The listing of 150 to 200 TCR beta chains classed them as cytomegalovirus-associated. Indistinguishable V segments, including TRBV6-2 and TRBV6-3, were excluded.

The TCR comes from a man aged 45-65 years in good health and CMV-seropositive. Sequenced: PBMCs. V and J are TRBV5-6 and TRBJ1-6; D is perhaps TRBD1 (6 bases). The CDR3 nucleotides read TGTGCCAGCAGCTTAATCTCGGCAGGGGATTCACCCCTCCACTTT. Protein product: CASSLISAGDSPLHF.